These 32 T cell receptor beta chains were all obtained from the same sample, sequenced in a study of vaccination and CD4 T cells after COVID-19. The assay that was used to sequence DNA from cultured CD4+ T cells was the Oncomine TCR Beta short-read assay. Each CDR3 protein is one row after TCRdb ran MiXCR on the PCR reads. Of roughly 2,700 distinct CDR3 sequences listed, approximately 30% were seen once; the top ten hold about two fifths. These receptors lack a known antigen. Treatment here: approximately 9-day PBMC culture with coronavirus spike peptide pools or control peptides (ViraFEST assay). The sequenced sample consisted of CD4+ T cells from blood, cultured in vitro. The receptors derive from a human donor who had recovered from COVID-19.

CDR3 in amino acids: CSARGLAGGTYNEQFF. CDR3 nucleotides: TGCAGTGCTAGGGGTCTAGCGGGGGGCACTTACAATGAGCAGTTCTTC. The chain carries TRBV20-1 and TRBJ2-1, with TRBD2 identical over 11 bases. CDR1 and CDR2 from the germline V gene are DFQATT and SNEGSKA (reference sequence). This CDR3 region has 16 residues. J lost 4 bases, V lost 3 bases, and 8 bases had no gene match.

The J gene is TRBJ1-3, the V gene TRBV20-1, with D possibly TRBD1 on 5 matching bases. Germline V gives CDR1 DFQATT, CDR2 SNEGSKA (reference sequence). V dropped 5 bases and J dropped 0 bases, with 11 bases sitting between them. This CDR3 has 14 residues. The CDR3 here is CSARGPISGNTIYF. CDR3 DNA: TGCAGTGCTCGGGGACCGATCTCTGGAAACACCATATATTTT.

This clonotype was seen more than once but under ten times. The chain is built from TRBV5-1 and TRBJ1-1, with D possibly TRBD1 on 5 matching bases. Germline CDR1 reads SGHRS; CDR2 reads YFSETQ. The ends were cut back, 2 bases at V and 1 base at J, with 9 bases in the middle. The CDR3 loop spans 14 amino acids. CDR3: CASSFGGENTEAFF. In nucleotides, the CDR3 is TGCGCCAGCAGCTTCGGGGGAGAGAACACTGAAGCTTTCTTT.

This clonotype is medium-sized within its sample. The V gene is TRBV6-1, the J gene TRBJ1-1; no clear D. V lost 3 bases to trimming and J lost 11 bases, with 13 bases between them. Germline-derived CDR1 and CDR2 are MNHNS and SASEGT. The length of the CDR3 is 12 residues. The CDR3 protein is CASSELGILAFF. CDR3 sequence (DNA): TGTGCCAGCAGTGAGCTGGGGATACTGGCTTTCTTT.

This clonotype was counted once. The J gene is TRBJ1-2, the V gene TRBV5-4; D perhaps matches TRBD1 (5 bases). CDR1 and CDR2 from the germline V gene are SGHNT and YYREEE (reference sequence). Trimming removed 4 bases from V and 11 bases from J, with 18 bases in between. The CDR3 is 13 amino acids. The CDR3 region has the DNA TGTGCCAGCAGCCGCTCGGGACTCACTATATACACCTTC. This translates into CASSRSGLTIYTF.

J is TRBJ2-2 and V is TRBV6-2 or TRBV6-3, with 7 bases identical to TRBD1. Unmatched junction bases numbered 5, after V lost 7 bases and J lost 3 bases. The germline gives CDR1 MNHEY, CDR2 SVGEGT. The CDR3 is 14 residues long. CDR3 coding DNA: TGTGCCAGCATTTGGGGACAGTACACCGGGGAGCTGTTTTTT. It is translated as CASIWGQYTGELFF.

The genes are TRBV7-2 and TRBJ2-2; TRBD1 aligns across 8 bases. V shed 1 base and J 6 bases; nucleotides not matched to a gene: 1. The germline gives CDR1 SGHTA, CDR2 FQGNSA. This CDR3 is built from 14 residues. The CDR3 DNA sequence: TGTGCCAGCAGCTTAGAACAGGGGGCCGGGGAGCTGTTTTTT. It codes for CASSLEQGAGELFF.

This clonotype occurred a few times. The chain links TRBV19 to TRBJ2-7; D is possibly TRBD1 (5 bases). The V end was cut by 5 bases, the J end by 3 bases, with 17 bases between. This CDR3 has 15 amino acids. Germline V lookup: CDR1 LNHDA, CDR2 SQIVND (reference sequence). CDR3 sequence reads: CASSPIAGNNYEQYF. CDR3 DNA sequence: TGTGCCAGTAGTCCCATTGCAGGGAACAACTACGAGCAGTACTTC.

This chain uses TRBV6-1 with TRBJ1-2; TRBD1 matches at 9 bases. The CDR3 sequence is 15 residues long. With 5 bases clipped from V and 6 bases from J, the junction kept 10 bases outside the gene matches. Germline V gene sequence: CDR1 MNHNS, CDR2 SASEGT. This CDR3 reads CASSPGTGRYDGYTF. CDR3 bases: TGTGCCAGCAGTCCCGGGACAGGGAGGTACGATGGCTACACCTTC.

This clonotype came up a few times. The chain recombines TRBV7-9 with TRBJ2-5; D unresolved. Trimming took off 6 bases at V and 2 bases at J, with 13 bases between the two ends. This CDR3 comprises 14 residues. Germline assignment: CDR1 SEHNR and CDR2 FQNEAQ (reference sequence). The CDR3 here is CASRPTRPQETQYF. In DNA, the CDR3 is TGTGCCAGCAGACCGACACGGCCGCAAGAGACCCAGTACTTC. Supplemented by reference TRBV7-9 and TRBJ2-5, the full variable domain reads DTGVSQNPRHKITKRGQNVTFRCDPISEHNRLYWYRQTLGQGPEFLTYFQNEAQLEKSRLLSDRFSAERPKGSFSTLEIQRTEQGDSAMYLCASRPTRPQETQYFGPGTRLLVL.

The chain carries TRBV3-1 and TRBJ1-6; possibly TRBD1 for D (5 bases). V lost 1 base and J 10 bases, leaving 14 bases between the germline ends. The CDR3 has 15 amino acids. Per germline, CDR1 LGHDT and CDR2 YNNKEL (reference sequence). In DNA form, the CDR3 reads TGTGCCAGCAGCCAAGCCGCAGGGCCAGGATCACCCCTCCACTTT. As protein: CASSQAAGPGSPLHF.

V usage is TRBV7-9 and J usage is TRBJ2-7; D is undetermined. V was cut by 3 bases and J by 6 bases, with 9 bases left in between. This CDR3 is 12 amino acids long. Germline V gene sequence: CDR1 SEHNR, CDR2 FQNEAQ (reference sequence). CDR3 region: CASSFSGFEQYF. As DNA, the CDR3 is TGTGCCAGCAGCTTTTCAGGATTCGAGCAGTACTTC.

Relative to its sample, this clonotype is medium-sized (0.01 to 0.1%). The gene calls are TRBV30 and TRBJ1-1; possibly TRBD1 for D (5 bases). Germline-derived CDR1 and CDR2 are GTSNPN and SVGIG (reference sequence). Trimming took 3 bases from V and 4 from J, leaving 15 bases between them. This CDR3 region has 14 residues. CDR3 loop: CAWSRDGGGTEAFF. DNA for the CDR3: TGTGCCTGGAGCCGGGACGGGGGTGGCACTGAAGCTTTCTTT. Based on the CDR3 plus reference TRBV30 and TRBJ1-1, the full variable domain is SQTIHQWPATLVQPVGSPLSLECTVEGTSNPNLYWYRQAAGRGLQLLFYSVGIGQISSEVPQNLSASRPQDRQFILSSKKLLLSDSGFYLCAWSRDGGGTEAFFGQGTRLTVV.

The table lists this clonotype with a few counts. The chain has TRBV6-1 and TRBJ2-5; weak D call: TRBD2 (6 bases). The germline V and J ends were trimmed by 1 base and 4 bases, with 13 bases remaining between them. The CDR3 is 15 amino acids. Germline-derived CDR1 and CDR2 are MNHNS and SASEGT. CDR3 in DNA: TGTGCCAGCAGTGAAGGATCGACTAGGTCAGAGACCCAGTACTTC. Translation gives CASSEGSTRSETQYF.

There are a few counts of this clonotype. The chain joins TRBV6-5 to TRBJ1-4; D remains unclear. There are 16 residues in the CDR3. Germline lookup yields CDR1 MNHEY and CDR2 SVGAGI. Deletions cut 2 bases from V and 0 bases from J, with 10 bases between. The CDR3 region is CASSYQYGSTNEKLFF. The CDR3 DNA reads as TGTGCCAGCAGTTACCAGTACGGTTCAACTAATGAAAAACTGTTTTTT.

The sample holds a few counts of this clonotype. The chain uses TRBV6-2 or TRBV6-3 and TRBJ2-3; 10 bases map to TRBD2. The CDR3 extends over 16 amino acids. The V gene's germline CDR1 is MNHEY and CDR2 SVGEGT. The trim removed 2 bases at V and 6 bases at J, leaving 8 bases unmatched. The DNA for the CDR3 is TGTGCCAGCAGTTACACGCAGCGGGGGGGCTCTGATACGCAGTATTTT. Its protein product is CASSYTQRGGSDTQYF.

This chain connects TRBV12-3 or TRBV12-4 to TRBJ2-1; 9 bases match TRBD1. The ends lost 6 bases at V and 4 bases at J; junction bases unmatched: 7. This CDR3 spans 15 amino acids. CDR3 region: CASSWTGVSYNEQFF. The CDR3, as DNA: TGTGCCAGCAGCTGGACAGGGGTTTCTTACAATGAGCAGTTCTTC.

This clonotype was seen a few times. The chain has TRBV20-1 and TRBJ1-6; D remains ambiguous. The CDR3 spans 16 residues. Trimming removed 6 bases from V and 6 bases from J, with 21 bases in between. Germline V gene data show CDR1 as DFQATT and CDR2 as SNEGSKA (reference sequence). The CDR3 region has the DNA TGCAGTGCCAACTATAATCTTCCCGCAAGTAATTCACCCCTCCACTTT. As protein: CSANYNLPASNSPLHF.

The chain uses TRBV30 and TRBJ1-1; D remains ambiguous. CDR3 length: 13 residues. Germline lookup yields CDR1 GTSNPN and CDR2 SVGIG (reference sequence). The V gene lost 3 bases and the J gene lost 0 bases, with 8 bases spanning the gap. CDR3 protein: CAWSHGMNTEAFF. The CDR3 nucleotides are TGTGCCTGGAGCCACGGTATGAACACTGAAGCTTTCTTT.

By its share, this clonotype is large. The V gene is TRBV3-1, the J gene TRBJ2-5, with D possibly being TRBD2 (6 bases). The CDR3 runs to 16 residues. Trimming shortened V by 0 bases and J by 2 bases, and 13 bases separated the two germline ends. Germline V gene lookup returns CDR1 LGHDT and CDR2 YNNKEL (reference sequence). The CDR3 bases are TGTGCCAGCAGCCAAGATGAGACGGGGGATCAAGAGACCCAGTACTTC. This translates into CASSQDETGDQETQYF.

The chain has TRBV10-3 and TRBJ2-7; D ambiguous. Trimming took off 3 bases at V and 4 bases at J, with 13 bases between the two ends. The CDR3 runs 14 residues. Looked up from germline, CDR1 is ENHRY and CDR2 is SYGVKD. The CDR3 spells CAISDPGPPYEQYF. CDR3 DNA: TGTGCCATCAGTGATCCGGGCCCTCCGTACGAGCAGTACTTC.

V usage is TRBV2 and J usage is TRBJ2-1; no definite D call. Trimming cost V 7 bases and J 3 bases, with 10 bases left between them. Germline CDR1 and CDR2: SNHLY and FYNNEI. The CDR3 is 13 amino acids. The CDR3 bases are TGTGCCAGCAAAAATCGGATCTACAATGAGCAGTTCTTC. This encodes CASKNRIYNEQFF.

The chain links TRBV7-2 to TRBJ2-1, with 13 bases lining up with TRBD2. Germline loops: CDR1 SGHTA, CDR2 FQGNSA. The J segment lost 8 bases and the V segment lost 6 bases, leaving 7 bases of the junction unmatched. The CDR3 loop spans 15 amino acids. For the CDR3, the DNA is TGTGCCAGCAGACCCACTAGCGGGGGGGGGTATGAGCAGTTCTTC. Translated, it gives CASRPTSGGGYEQFF. The complete variable domain, with remaining parts taken from reference TRBV7-2 and TRBJ2-1, reads GAGVSQSPSNKVTEKGKDVELRCDPISGHTALYWYRQSLGQGLEFLIYFQGNSAPDKSGLPSDRFSAERTGGSVSTLTIQRTQQEDSAVYLCASRPTSGGGYEQFFGPGTRLTVL.

In its sample, this clonotype is medium-sized. The chain joins TRBV30 to TRBJ2-3; 9 bases agree with TRBD2. With V trimmed by 2 bases and J by 10 bases, 4 bases remained unmatched. There are 12 residues in the CDR3. The germline V gene encodes CDR1 GTSNPN and CDR2 SVGIG (reference sequence). The CDR3 DNA follows: TGTGCCTGGAGTCCGGCGGGGGGGGCGCAGTATTTT. Amino acids: CAWSPAGGAQYF.

This clonotype ranks as medium-sized (0.01 to 0.1%). J is TRBJ1-2 and V is TRBV30; D possibly corresponds to TRBD1 (6 bases). Germline V gene data show CDR1 as GTSNPN and CDR2 as SVGIG (reference sequence). V was clipped by 0 bases and J by 7 bases, with 18 bases between them. The CDR3 is 15 amino acids. In DNA, the CDR3 is TGTGCCTGGAGTGTACCAACAGGGCAGGGCGGTGGCTACACCTTC. Translating gives CAWSVPTGQGGGYTF.

In this sample, this clonotype is hyperexpanded. V is TRBV18 and J is TRBJ2-3, with 10 bases fitting TRBD1. V shed 8 bases, J shed 2 bases, and the junction held 7 bases outside the gene matches. Germline V gene data show CDR1 as KGHSH and CDR2 as LQKENI. CDR3 size: 15 residues. The CDR3 here is CASTMGQGNTDTQYF. In nucleotides, the CDR3 is TGTGCCAGCACGATGGGACAGGGGAACACAGATACGCAGTATTTT.

This clonotype is medium-sized. The J gene is TRBJ1-2, the V gene TRBV6-1, with D unclear. CDR3 length equals 13 residues. The germline gives CDR1 MNHNS, CDR2 SASEGT. The ends were cut back, 1 base at V and 4 bases at J, with 7 bases in the middle. CDR3 region: CASSEGARYGYTF. The CDR3 DNA reads TGTGCCAGCAGTGAAGGGGCCCGCTATGGCTACACCTTC.

This clonotype occurred a few times. CDR3 nucleotide sequence: TGTGCCAGCAGACCCCCGATCTCGGAAGCTTTCTTT. Translation: CASRPPISEAFF. The chain couples TRBV7-8 to TRBJ1-1; D unclear. The germline CDR1 and CDR2 sequences are SGHVS and FQNEAQ. Deletions cut 6 bases from V and 8 bases from J, with 13 bases between. The CDR3 is 12 amino acids.

This clonotype came up a few times. V usage is TRBV20-1 and J usage is TRBJ2-1, with D perhaps given as TRBD1 or TRBD2 (5 bases each). Germline CDR1 and CDR2: DFQATT and SNEGSKA (reference sequence). V lost 6 bases and J 8 bases, leaving 23 bases between the germline ends. The CDR3 has 15 amino acids. CDR3 DNA sequence: TGCAGTGCAACAGAGACCCGAGGGGTCACCGATGAGCAGTTCTTC. This sequence encodes CSATETRGVTDEQFF.

This clonotype was picked up a small number of times. J is TRBJ1-1 and V is TRBV6-1; D may be TRBD1 (6 bases). V was pared by 7 bases and J by 4 bases, with 19 bases between. The CDR3 totals 15 residues. Germline CDR1 and CDR2: MNHNS and SASEGT. CDR3 region: CASKGSGGAATEAFF. CDR3 bases: TGTGCCAGCAAAGGCTCCGGGGGCGCGGCCACTGAAGCTTTCTTT.

Only a few counts were recorded for this clonotype. The chain employs TRBV6-1 and TRBJ1-3; D not certain. V lost 6 bases to trimming and J lost 0 bases, with 12 bases between them. The CDR3 sequence is 15 residues long. Per germline, CDR1 MNHNS and CDR2 SASEGT. CDR3 loop: CASRTAEDSGNTIYF. The CDR3 DNA is TGTGCCAGCAGAACCGCCGAGGACTCTGGAAACACCATATATTTT.

In this sample, this clonotype turned up a few times. The chain has TRBV20-1 and TRBJ1-3; D gene ambiguous. This CDR3 has 12 amino acids. Germline V CDR1 and CDR2: DFQATT, SNEGSKA (reference sequence). Trimming removed 0 bases from V and 1 base from J, with 1 base in between. For the CDR3, the DNA is TGCAGTGCTAGAGAATCTGGAAACACCATATATTTT. It specifies CSARESGNTIYF.